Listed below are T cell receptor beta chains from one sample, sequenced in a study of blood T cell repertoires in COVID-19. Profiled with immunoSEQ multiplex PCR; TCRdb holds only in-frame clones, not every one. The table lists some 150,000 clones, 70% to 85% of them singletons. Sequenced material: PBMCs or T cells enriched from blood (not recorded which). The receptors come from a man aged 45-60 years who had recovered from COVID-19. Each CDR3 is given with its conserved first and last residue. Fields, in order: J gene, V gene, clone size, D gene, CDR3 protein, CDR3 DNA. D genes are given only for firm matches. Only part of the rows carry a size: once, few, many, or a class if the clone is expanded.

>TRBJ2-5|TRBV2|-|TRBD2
CASNKRGTAQTQYF
TGTGCCAGCAATAAGCGGGGGACGGCACAGACCCAGTACTTC
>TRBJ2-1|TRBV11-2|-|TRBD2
CASSLTLAGGSYNEQFF
TGTGCCAGCAGCTTAACCCTAGCGGGGGGCTCCTACAATGAGCAGTTCTTC
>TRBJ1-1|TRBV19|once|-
CASSRRGTEAFF
TGTGCCAGTAGTAGGAGGGGCACTGAAGCTTTCTTT
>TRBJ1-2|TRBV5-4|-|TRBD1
CASSLAGTGYGYTF
TGTGCCAGCAGCTTGGCCGGGACAGGGTATGGCTACACCTTC
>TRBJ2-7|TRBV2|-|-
CASSAERYSYEQYF
TGTGCCAGCAGTGCGGAGAGGTATTCCTACGAGCAGTACTTC
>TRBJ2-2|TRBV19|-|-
CASSIPYREGELFF
TGTGCCAGTAGTATCCCTTACAGGGAGGGGGAGCTGTTTTTT
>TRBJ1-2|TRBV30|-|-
CAWSSPGHSTNYGYTF
TGTGCCTGGAGTTCCCCGGGACATTCAACTAACTATGGCTACACCTTC
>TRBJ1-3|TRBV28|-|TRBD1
CASSQGQGGFGNTIYF
TGTGCCAGCAGTCAAGGACAGGGTGGATTTGGAAACACCATATATTTT
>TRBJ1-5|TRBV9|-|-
CASSVDGVWRQPQHF
TGTGCCAGCAGCGTAGACGGGGTATGGAGGCAGCCCCAGCATTTT
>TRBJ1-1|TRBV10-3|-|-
CAIRTGLTEAFF
TGTGCCATCAGAACAGGGTTGACTGAAGCTTTCTTT
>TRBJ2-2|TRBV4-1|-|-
CASSQGMNTGELFF
TGCGCCAGCAGCCAAGGTATGAACACCGGGGAGCTGTTTTTT
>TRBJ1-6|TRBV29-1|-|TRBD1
CSAGTANSPLHF
TGCAGCGCCGGGACAGCTAATTCACCCCTCCACTTT
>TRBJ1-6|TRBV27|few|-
CASRTGYNSPLHF
TGTGCCAGCAGGACAGGATATAATTCACCCCTCCACTTT
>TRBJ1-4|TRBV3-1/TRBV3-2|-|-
CASSQVAAATNEKLFF
TGTGCCAGCAGCCAAGTTGCGGCTGCAACTAATGAAAAACTGTTTTTT
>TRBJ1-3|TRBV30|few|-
CAWSVRQSSGNTIYF
TGTGCCTGGAGTGTCAGACAGAGCTCTGGAAACACCATATATTTT
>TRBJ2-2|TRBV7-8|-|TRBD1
CASSLVGQITGELFF
TGTGCCAGCAGCTTAGTGGGACAGATAACCGGGGAGCTGTTTTTT
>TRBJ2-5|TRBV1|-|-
CTSSPPETQYF
TGCACCAGCAGCCCCCCGGAGACCCAGTACTTC
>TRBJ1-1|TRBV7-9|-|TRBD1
CASSPQTGFTEAFF
TGTGCCAGCAGCCCACAGACAGGGTTCACTGAAGCTTTCTTT
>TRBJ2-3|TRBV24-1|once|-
CATSEGSPDTQYF
TGTGCCACCAGTGAGGGTAGCCCGGATACGCAGTATTTT
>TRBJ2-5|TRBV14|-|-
CASSQRAEAGETQYF
TGTGCCAGCAGCCAAAGGGCGGAAGCGGGAGAGACCCAGTACTTC
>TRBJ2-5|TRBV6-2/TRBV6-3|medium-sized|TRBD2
CASSRGLEQETQYF
TGTGCCAGCAGTCGAGGACTAGAACAAGAGACCCAGTACTTC
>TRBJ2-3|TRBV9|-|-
CASSAEVATDTQYF
TGTGCCAGCAGCGCCGAGGTGGCCACAGATACGCAGTATTTT
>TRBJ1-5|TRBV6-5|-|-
CASSYSENQPQHF
TGTGCCAGCAGTTACTCGGAGAATCAGCCCCAGCATTTT
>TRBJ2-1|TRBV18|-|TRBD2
CASSPGTSGEQFF
TGTGCCAGCTCACCTGGGACTAGCGGTGAGCAGTTCTTC
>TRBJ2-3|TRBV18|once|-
CASSPIIGTQMYHTQYF
TGTGCCAGCTCACCAATAATCGGGACACAAATGTACCATACGCAGTATTTT
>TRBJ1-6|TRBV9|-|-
CASSGRTGNSPLHF
TGTGCCAGCAGCGGGCGGACGGGAAATTCACCCCTCCACTTT
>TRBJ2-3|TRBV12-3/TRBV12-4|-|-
CASRRESTDTQYF
TGTGCCAGCAGACGGGAGAGCACAGATACGCAGTATTTT
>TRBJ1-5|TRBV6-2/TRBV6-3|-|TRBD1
CASSTDRVVSNQPQHF
TGTGCCAGCAGCACGGACAGGGTTGTGAGCAATCAGCCCCAGCATTTT
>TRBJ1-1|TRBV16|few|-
CASSPWRQNTEAFF
TGTGCCAGCAGCCCGTGGCGGCAGAACACTGAAGCTTTCTTT
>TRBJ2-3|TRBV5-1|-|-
CASSVSPTDTQYF
TGCGCCAGCAGTGTCTCCCCCACAGATACGCAGTATTTT
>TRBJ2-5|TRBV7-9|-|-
CASSPPVETQYF
TGTGCCAGCAGCCCCCCGGTAGAGACCCAGTACTTC
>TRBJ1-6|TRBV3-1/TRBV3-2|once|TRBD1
CASSQGSGTGNSPLHF
TGTGCCAGCAGCCAAGGGTCCGGGACAGGGAATTCACCCCTCCACTTT
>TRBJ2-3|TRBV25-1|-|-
CARPREGTDTQYF
TGTGCCAGGCCCAGGGAAGGCACAGATACGCAGTATTTT
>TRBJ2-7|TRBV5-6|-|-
CASSLVSGSGEQYF
TGTGCCAGCAGCTTGGTCTCCGGGTCCGGAGAGCAGTACTTC
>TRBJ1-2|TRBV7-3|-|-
CASSGEQGSLGYTF
TGTGCCAGCAGCGGGGAACAGGGATCGCTGGGCTACACCTTC
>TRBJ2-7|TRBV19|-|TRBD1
CASSIAGQGNEQYF
TGTGCCAGTAGTATAGCTGGACAGGGTAACGAGCAGTACTTC
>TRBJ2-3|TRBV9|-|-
CASSVQGFTDTQYF
TGTGCCAGCAGCGTACAGGGATTCACAGATACGCAGTATTTT